This T cell receptor (beta chain) was captured in a study of OX40 agonist ivuxolimab in advanced cancers. Study-level information: Cohort: approximately 79% men, mean age 60, aged roughly 20 to 79. Prior anti-PD-1, anti-PD-L1 or anti-CTLA-4 therapy was allowed; approximately 41% had some.

Findings of the study overall: Among the lowest peripheral clonal expansion occurred in 0.1-3.0 mg/kg partial responders.

Worth noting for this clone: Its cognate antigen is unknown.

The CDR3 covers 16 residues. Germline loops: CDR1 LNHDA, CDR2 SQIVND (reference sequence). V lost 2 bases and J 1 base, leaving 14 bases between the germline ends. The study sampled blood at baseline, cycle 4 day 1, and cycle 7 day 1. Profiled with immunoSEQ multiplex PCR; TCRdb holds only in-frame clones, not every one. The sample lists 20,000 to 25,000 clones, 80% to 90% occurring once. V usage is TRBV19 and J usage is TRBJ1-1; D might be TRBD1 (6 bases). The TCR sequence derives from an adult with an advanced solid tumor such as melanoma, head and neck, liver or kidney cancer. The sequencing here drew on CD4+ or CD8+ T cells sorted from blood, taken in a trial of the OX40 agonist ivuxolimab. Here the CDR3 reads CASSIPAGAKNTEAFF. CDR3 nucleotide sequence: TGTGCCAGTAGTATACCCGCAGGGGCAAAGAACACTGAAGCTTTCTTT.